The present TCR beta chain was sequenced within a study of vaccination and CD4 T cells after COVID-19. Trimming took off 1 base at V and 9 bases at J, with 10 bases between the two ends. Germline V gene data show CDR1 as DFQATT and CDR2 as SNEGSKA (reference sequence). The CDR3 consists of 12 residues. Findings and caveats of the study: For convalescent patients, 304 of the 307 vaccine-specific clones analyzed were classified as spike mono-reactive.

Sequence data for DNA of cultured CD4+ T cells were generated by the Oncomine TCR Beta short-read assay. The genomic DNA was obtained from cultured CD4+ T cells by extraction with the QIAamp micro DNA kit. MiXCR, run by TCRdb on the PCR reads, gives a single entry per CDR3 protein. Among about 22,000 distinct CDR3 sequences listed, around two thirds were seen once. Indicated treatment: roughly ten-day PBMC culture with coronavirus spike peptide pools or control peptides (ViraFEST assay). To note about this clonotype: Its cognate antigen is unknown.

The origin of this receptor is a human donor who received a COVID-19 vaccine. The rearrangement links TRBV20-1 to TRBJ2-1; D may be TRBD2 (5 bases). This material consisted of CD4+ T cells from blood, cultured in vitro, taken before SARS-CoV-2 vaccination. The CDR3 region has the DNA TGCAGTGCTAGAGGAGGGTCGGGTGAGCAGTTCTTC. Encoded protein: CSARGGSGEQFF.